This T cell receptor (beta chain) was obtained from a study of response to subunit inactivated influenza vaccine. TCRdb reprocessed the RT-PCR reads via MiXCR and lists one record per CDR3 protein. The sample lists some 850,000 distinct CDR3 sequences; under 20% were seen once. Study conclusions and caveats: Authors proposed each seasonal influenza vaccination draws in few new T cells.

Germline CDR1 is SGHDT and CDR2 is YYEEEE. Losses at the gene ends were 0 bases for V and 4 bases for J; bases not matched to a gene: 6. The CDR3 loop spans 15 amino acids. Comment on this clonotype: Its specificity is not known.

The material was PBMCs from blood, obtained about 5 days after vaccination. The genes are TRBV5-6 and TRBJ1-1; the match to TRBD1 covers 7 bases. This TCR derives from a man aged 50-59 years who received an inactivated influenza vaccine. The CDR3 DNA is TGTGCCAGCAGCTTGGCCTCAACAGGGGCCACTGAAGCTTTCTTT. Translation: CASSLASTGATEAFF. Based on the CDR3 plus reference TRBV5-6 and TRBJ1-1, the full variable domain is DAGVTQSPTHLIKTRGQQVTLRCSPKSGHDTVSWYQQALGQGPQFIFQYYEEEERQRGNFPDRFSGHQFPNYSSELNVNALLLGDSALYLCASSLASTGATEAFFGQGTRLTVV.